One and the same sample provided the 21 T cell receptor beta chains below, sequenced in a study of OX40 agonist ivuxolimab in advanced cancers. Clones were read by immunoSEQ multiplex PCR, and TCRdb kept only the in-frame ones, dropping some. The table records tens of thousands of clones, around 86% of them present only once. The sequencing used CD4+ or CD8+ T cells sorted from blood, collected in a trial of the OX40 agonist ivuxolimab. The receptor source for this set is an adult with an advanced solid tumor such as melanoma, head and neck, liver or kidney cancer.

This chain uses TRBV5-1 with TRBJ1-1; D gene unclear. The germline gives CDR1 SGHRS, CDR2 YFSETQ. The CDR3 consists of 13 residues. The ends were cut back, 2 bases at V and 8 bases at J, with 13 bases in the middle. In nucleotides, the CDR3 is TGCGCCAGCAGCTTTCTAAGAGGAGGAGAAGCTTTCTTT. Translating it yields CASSFLRGGEAFF.

CDR3 in DNA: TGTGCCAGCAGTTTATCCGGCCAGGGGCTCACAGATACGCAGTATTTT. It encodes CASSLSGQGLTDTQYF. The chain recombines TRBV28 with TRBJ2-3; possibly TRBD1 for D (6 bases). V dropped 1 base and J dropped 2 bases, with 13 bases sitting between them. CDR1 and CDR2 from the germline V gene are MDHEN and SYDVKM. This CDR3 is built from 16 residues.

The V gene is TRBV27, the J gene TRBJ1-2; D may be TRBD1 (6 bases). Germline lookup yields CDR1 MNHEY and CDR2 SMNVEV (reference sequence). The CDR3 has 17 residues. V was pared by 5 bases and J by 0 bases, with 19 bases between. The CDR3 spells CASSPNINRVANYGYTF. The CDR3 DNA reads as TGTGCCAGCAGTCCCAACATTAACAGGGTGGCTAACTATGGCTACACCTTC.

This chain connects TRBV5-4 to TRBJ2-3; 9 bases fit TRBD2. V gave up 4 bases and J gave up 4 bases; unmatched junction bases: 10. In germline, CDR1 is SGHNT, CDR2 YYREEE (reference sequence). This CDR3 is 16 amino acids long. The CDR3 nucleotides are TGTGCCAGCAGCCGCTCCCTAGCGGGGAATGCAGATACGCAGTATTTT. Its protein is CASSRSLAGNADTQYF.

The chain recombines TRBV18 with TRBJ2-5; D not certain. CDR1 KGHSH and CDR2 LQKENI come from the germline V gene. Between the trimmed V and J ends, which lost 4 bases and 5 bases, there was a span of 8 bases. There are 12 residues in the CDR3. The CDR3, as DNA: TGTGCCAGCTCACGGGGTGAGGAGACCCAGTACTTC. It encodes CASSRGEETQYF.

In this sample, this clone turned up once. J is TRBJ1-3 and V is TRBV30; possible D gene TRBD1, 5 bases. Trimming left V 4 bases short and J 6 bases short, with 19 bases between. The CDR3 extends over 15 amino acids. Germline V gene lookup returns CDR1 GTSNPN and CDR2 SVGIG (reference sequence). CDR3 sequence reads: CAWKEGVRVENTIYF. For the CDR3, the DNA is TGTGCCTGGAAAGAAGGAGTCAGGGTAGAAAACACCATATATTTT.

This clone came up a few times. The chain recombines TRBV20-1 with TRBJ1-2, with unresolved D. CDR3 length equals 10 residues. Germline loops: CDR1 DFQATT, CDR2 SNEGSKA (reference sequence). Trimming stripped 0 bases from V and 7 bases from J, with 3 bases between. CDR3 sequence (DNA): TGCAGTGCTAGAGATCCTGGCTACACCTTC. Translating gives CSARDPGYTF.

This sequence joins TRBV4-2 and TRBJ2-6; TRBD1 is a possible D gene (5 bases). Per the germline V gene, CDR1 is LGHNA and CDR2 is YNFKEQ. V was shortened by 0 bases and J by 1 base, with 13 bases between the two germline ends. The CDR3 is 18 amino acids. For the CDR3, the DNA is TGTGCCAGCAGCCAAGATTGGGGCGCTGAGTCTGGGGCCAACGTCCTGACTTTC. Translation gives CASSQDWGAESGANVLTF.

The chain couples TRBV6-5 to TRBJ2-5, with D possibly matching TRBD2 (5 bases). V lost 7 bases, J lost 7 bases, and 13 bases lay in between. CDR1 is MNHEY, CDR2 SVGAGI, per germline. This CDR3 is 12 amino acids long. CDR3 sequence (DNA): TGTGCCAGCATCACTAGTGAAGGGACCCAGTACTTC. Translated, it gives CASITSEGTQYF.

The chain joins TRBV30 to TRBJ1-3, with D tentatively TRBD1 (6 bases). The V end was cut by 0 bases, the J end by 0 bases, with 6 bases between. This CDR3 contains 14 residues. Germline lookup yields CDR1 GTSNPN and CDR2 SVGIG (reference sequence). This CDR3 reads CAWSVGGSGNTIYF. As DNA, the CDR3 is TGTGCCTGGAGTGTAGGGGGCTCTGGAAACACCATATATTTT.

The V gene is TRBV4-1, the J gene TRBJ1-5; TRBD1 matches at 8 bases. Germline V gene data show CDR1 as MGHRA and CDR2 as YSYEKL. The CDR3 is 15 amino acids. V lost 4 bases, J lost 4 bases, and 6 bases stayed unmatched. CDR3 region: CASSPMDRDNQPQHF. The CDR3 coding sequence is TGCGCCAGCAGCCCGATGGACAGGGATAATCAGCCCCAGCATTTT.

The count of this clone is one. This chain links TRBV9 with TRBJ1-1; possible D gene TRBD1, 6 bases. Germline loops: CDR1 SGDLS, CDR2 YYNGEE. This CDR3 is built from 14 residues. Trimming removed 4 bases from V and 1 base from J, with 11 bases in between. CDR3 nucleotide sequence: TGTGCCAGCAGCCCTCGGGGGGCGAACACTGAAGCTTTCTTT. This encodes CASSPRGANTEAFF.

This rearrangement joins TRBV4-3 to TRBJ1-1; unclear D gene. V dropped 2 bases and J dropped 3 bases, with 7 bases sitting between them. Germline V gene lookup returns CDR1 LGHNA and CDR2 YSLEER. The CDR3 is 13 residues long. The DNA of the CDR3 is TGCGCCAGCAGCCAAAAAGGACACACTGAAGCTTTCTTT. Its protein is CASSQKGHTEAFF.

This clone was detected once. As DNA, the CDR3 is TGCGCCAGCAGTGCGGTCCTTCTGAACACTGAAGCTTTCTTT. This gives the protein CASSAVLLNTEAFF. V is TRBV10-2 and J is TRBJ1-1; D not resolved. The germline CDR1 and CDR2 sequences are WSHSY and SAAADI. Trimming removed 4 bases from V and 0 bases from J, with 9 bases in between. CDR3 length equals 14 residues.

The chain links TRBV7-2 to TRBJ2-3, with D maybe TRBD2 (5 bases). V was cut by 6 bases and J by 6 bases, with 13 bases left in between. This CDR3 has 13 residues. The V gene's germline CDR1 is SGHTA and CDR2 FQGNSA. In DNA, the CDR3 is TGTGCCAGCAGGGGAATTCGGGGTGATACGCAGTATTTT. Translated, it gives CASRGIRGDTQYF.

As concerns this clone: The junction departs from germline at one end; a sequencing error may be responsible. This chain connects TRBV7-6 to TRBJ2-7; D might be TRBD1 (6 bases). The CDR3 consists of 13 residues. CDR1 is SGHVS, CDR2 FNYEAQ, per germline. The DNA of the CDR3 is TGTGCCAGCAGCTTCAGACCAGGGGACCCGTTTGACTTC. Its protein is CASSFRPGDPFDF.

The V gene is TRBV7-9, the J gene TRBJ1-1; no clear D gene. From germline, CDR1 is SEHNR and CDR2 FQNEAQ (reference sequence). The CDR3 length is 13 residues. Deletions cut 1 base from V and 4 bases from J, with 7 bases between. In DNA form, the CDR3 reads TGTGCCAGCAGCTTAGGAGCAGTCACTGAAGCTTTCTTT. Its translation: CASSLGAVTEAFF.

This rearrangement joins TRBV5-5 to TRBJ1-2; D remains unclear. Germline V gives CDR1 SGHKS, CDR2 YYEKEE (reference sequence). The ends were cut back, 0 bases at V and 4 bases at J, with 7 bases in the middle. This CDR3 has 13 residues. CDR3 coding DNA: TGTGCCAGCAGCTTGGCGGGGTTCTATGGCTACACCTTC. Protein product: CASSLAGFYGYTF.

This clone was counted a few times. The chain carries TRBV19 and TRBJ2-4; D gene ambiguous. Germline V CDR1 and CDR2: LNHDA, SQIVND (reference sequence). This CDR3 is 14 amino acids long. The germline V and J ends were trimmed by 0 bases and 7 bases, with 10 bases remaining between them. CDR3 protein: CASSIDLRLNIQYF. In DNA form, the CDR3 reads TGTGCCAGTAGTATAGATCTACGCCTTAACATTCAGTACTTC.

The CDR3 is CASSFGPVDIQYF. CDR3 sequence (DNA): TGTGCCAGCAGTTTTGGACCCGTAGACATTCAGTACTTC. The chain combines TRBV28 with TRBJ2-4; D uncertain. V gave up 3 bases and J gave up 8 bases, with 11 bases separating them. This CDR3 region has 13 residues. CDR1 is MDHEN and CDR2 is SYDVKM in the germline V gene.

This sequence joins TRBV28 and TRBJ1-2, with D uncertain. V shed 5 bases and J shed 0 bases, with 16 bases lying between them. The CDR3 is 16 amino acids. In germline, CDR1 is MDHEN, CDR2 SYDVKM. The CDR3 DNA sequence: TGTGCCAGCAGTGAGACCGTATGGAGACCTAACTATGGCTACACCTTC. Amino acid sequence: CASSETVWRPNYGYTF.